Listed below are T cell receptor beta chains from one sample, sequenced in a study of quantifying T cell responses using KT2 cells. MiXCR, applied by TCRdb to the UMI-ligation and nested PCR reads, yields one record per CDR3 protein. The sample consists of under 35,000 distinct CDR3 sequences, 10% of them appearing once. Sequencing was performed on PBMCs spiked with cells of the T cell clone KT2. The source of these receptors is a human donor. The CDR3 runs from the conserved cysteine through the conserved F or W. The D gene is left open where the match is weak. Expanded clones get a size class; other rows say once, few or many, or leave the size out.

CAISAGRGSEQYF,TGTGCCATCAGTGCGGGCAGGGGATCCGAGCAGTACTTC,-,TRBJ2-7,few,TRBV10-3
CASSLDNYGYTF,TGCGCCAGCAGCTTGGACAACTATGGCTACACCTTC,-,TRBJ1-2,-,TRBV5-1
CASSGDVAGGHNEQFF,TGTGCCAGCAGTGGCGATGTAGCGGGAGGTCACAATGAGCAGTTCTTC,TRBD2,TRBJ2-1,medium-sized,TRBV6-4
CASRPNRASYEQYF,TGTGCCAGCAGGCCAAACCGGGCCTCCTACGAGCAGTACTTC,-,TRBJ2-7,few,TRBV7-2
CASRSDSVGELFF,TGTGCCAGCAGGTCCGATTCGGTCGGGGAGCTGTTTTTT,-,TRBJ2-2,-,TRBV6-1
CASSLAGTSGQETQYF,TGTGCCAGCAGCTTAGCAGGGACTAGCGGTCAAGAGACCCAGTACTTC,TRBD2,TRBJ2-5,few,TRBV7-8
CASSARGTAKNTEAFF,TGTGCCAGCAGTGCCCGAGGGACAGCAAAGAACACTGAAGCTTTCTTT,TRBD1,TRBJ1-1,many,TRBV12-3/TRBV12-4
CASSRRLAGSADTQYF,TGTGCCAGCAGCCGCCGACTAGCGGGAAGTGCGGATACGCAGTATTTT,TRBD2,TRBJ2-3,-,TRBV7-8
CASSDASGPYGYTF,TGTGCCAGCAGTGACGCCTCCGGTCCCTATGGCTACACCTTC,-,TRBJ1-2,many,TRBV6-4
CASQGETQYF,TGTGCCAGCCAAGGAGAGACCCAGTACTTC,-,TRBJ2-5,many,TRBV12-3/TRBV12-4
CASSLSGRPEAFF,TGTGCCAGCTCATTATCGGGACGTCCTGAAGCTTTCTTT,-,TRBJ1-1,-,TRBV18
CASSLGPGTSSMDEQFF,TGTGCCAGCAGTCTAGGCCCCGGGACTAGTAGTATGGATGAGCAGTTCTTC,TRBD2,TRBJ2-1,many,TRBV28
CATSRDGERTYNEQFF,TGTGCCACCAGCAGAGATGGGGAGCGGACCTACAATGAGCAGTTCTTC,-,TRBJ2-1,few,TRBV15
CASNDRFTEAFF,TGTGCCAGCAACGACAGGTTCACTGAAGCTTTCTTT,-,TRBJ1-1,few,TRBV12-3/TRBV12-4
CASSSVVQETQYF,TGTGCCAGCAGTTCGGTGGTGCAAGAGACCCAGTACTTC,-,TRBJ2-5,many,TRBV6-5